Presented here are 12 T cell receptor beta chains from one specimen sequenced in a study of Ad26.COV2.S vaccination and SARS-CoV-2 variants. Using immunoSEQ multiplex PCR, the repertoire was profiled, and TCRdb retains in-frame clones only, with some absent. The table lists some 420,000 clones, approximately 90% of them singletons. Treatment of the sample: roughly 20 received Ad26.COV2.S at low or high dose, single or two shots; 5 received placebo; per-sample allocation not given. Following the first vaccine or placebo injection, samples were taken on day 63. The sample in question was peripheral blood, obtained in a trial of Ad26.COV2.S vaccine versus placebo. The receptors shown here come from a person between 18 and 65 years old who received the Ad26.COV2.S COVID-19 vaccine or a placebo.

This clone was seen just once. CDR3 sequence: CASRSDRNYGYTF. DNA for the CDR3: TGTGCCAGCAGATCGGACCGAAACTATGGCTACACCTTC. J is TRBJ1-2 and V is TRBV5-5, with unresolved D. Looked up from germline, CDR1 is SGHKS and CDR2 is YYEKEE (reference sequence). V was pared by 5 bases and J by 2 bases, with 10 bases between. The CDR3 is 13 amino acids.

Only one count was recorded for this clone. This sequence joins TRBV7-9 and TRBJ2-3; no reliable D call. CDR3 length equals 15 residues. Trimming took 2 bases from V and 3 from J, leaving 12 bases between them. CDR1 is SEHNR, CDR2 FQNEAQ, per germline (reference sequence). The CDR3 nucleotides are TGTGCCAGCAGCTTAACGTCTAGTGGGACAGATACGCAGTATTTT. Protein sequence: CASSLTSSGTDTQYF.

The CDR3 protein is CASGDRVDGYTF. DNA of the CDR3: TGTGCCAGCGGGGACAGGGTTGATGGCTACACCTTC. This chain connects TRBV7-9 to TRBJ1-2; TRBD1 matches at 9 bases. CDR1 is SEHNR and CDR2 is FQNEAQ in the germline V gene (reference sequence). The CDR3 is made up of 12 amino acids. The V and J ends lost 8 bases and 6 bases, in that order; junction bases with no gene match: 4.

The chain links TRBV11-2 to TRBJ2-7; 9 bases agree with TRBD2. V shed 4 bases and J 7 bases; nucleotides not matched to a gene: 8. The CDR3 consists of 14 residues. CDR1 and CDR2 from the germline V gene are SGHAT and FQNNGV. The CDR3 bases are TGTGCCAGCAGCTCCCCCGCCGCGGGGGGGGAGCAGTACTTC. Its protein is CASSSPAAGGEQYF.

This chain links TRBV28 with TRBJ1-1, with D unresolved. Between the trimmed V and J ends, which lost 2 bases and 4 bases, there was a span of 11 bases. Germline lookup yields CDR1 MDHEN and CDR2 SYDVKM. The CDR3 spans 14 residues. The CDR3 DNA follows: TGTGCCAGCAGTTTACAGTACAGAGGCACTGAAGCTTTCTTT. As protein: CASSLQYRGTEAFF.

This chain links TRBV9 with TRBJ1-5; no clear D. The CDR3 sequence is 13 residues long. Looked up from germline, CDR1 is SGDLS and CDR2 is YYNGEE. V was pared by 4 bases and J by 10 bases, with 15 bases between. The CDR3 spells CASSLDQEVPQHF. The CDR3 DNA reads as TGTGCCAGCAGCCTTGACCAGGAGGTACCCCAGCATTTT.

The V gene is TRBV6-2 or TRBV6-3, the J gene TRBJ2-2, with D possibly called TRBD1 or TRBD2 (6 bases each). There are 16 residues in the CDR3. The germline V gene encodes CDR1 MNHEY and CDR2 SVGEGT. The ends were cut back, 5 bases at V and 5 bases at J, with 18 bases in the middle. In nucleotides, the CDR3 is TGTGCCAGCAGTGCAACCAGGGGAGGACGGACCGGGGAGCTGTTTTTT. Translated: CASSATRGGRTGELFF.

The CDR3, as DNA: TGTGCCAGCAGACGACAGGGGTGGGAGCTGTTTTTT. Translation: CASRRQGWELFF. J is TRBJ2-2 and V is TRBV6-5, with 8 bases that match TRBD1. V lost 6 bases to trimming and J lost 9 bases; unmatched junction nucleotides: 3. The CDR3 runs to 12 residues. From germline, CDR1 is MNHEY and CDR2 SVGAGI.

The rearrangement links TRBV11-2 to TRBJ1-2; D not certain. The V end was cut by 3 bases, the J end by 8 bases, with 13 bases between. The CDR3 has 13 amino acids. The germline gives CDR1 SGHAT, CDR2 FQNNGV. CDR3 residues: CASSFTREDGYTF. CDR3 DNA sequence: TGTGCCAGCAGCTTTACAAGGGAGGACGGCTACACCTTC.

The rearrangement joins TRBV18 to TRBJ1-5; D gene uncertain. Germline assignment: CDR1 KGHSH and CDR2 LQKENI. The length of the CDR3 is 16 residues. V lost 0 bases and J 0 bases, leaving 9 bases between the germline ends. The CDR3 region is CASSPPWTNSNQPQHF. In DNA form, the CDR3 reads TGTGCCAGCTCACCACCGTGGACTAATAGCAATCAGCCCCAGCATTTT.

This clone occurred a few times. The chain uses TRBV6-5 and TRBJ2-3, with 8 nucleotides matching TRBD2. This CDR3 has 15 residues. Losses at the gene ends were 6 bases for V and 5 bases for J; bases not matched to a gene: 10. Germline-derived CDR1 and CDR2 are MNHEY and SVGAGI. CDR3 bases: TGTGCCAGCAGCCCCCAGATCGGGGGGGTAGATACGCAGTATTTT. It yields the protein CASSPQIGGVDTQYF.

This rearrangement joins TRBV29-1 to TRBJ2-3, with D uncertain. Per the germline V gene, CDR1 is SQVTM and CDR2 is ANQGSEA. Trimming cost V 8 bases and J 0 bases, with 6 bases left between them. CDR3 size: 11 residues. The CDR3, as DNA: TGCAGCTGCCGGAGCACAGATACGCAGTATTTT. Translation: CSCRSTDTQYF.